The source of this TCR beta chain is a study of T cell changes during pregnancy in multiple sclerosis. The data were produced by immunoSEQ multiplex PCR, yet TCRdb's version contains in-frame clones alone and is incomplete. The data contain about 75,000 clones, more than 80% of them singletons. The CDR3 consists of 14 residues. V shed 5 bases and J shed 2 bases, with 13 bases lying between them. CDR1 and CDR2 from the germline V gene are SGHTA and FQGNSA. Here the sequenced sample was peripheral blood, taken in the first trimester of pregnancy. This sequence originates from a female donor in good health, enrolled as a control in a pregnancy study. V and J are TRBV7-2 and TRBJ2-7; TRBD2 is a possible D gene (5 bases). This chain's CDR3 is CASSPRAGTYEQYF. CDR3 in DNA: TGTGCCAGCAGCCCCCGTGCGGGCACCTACGAGCAGTACTTC.